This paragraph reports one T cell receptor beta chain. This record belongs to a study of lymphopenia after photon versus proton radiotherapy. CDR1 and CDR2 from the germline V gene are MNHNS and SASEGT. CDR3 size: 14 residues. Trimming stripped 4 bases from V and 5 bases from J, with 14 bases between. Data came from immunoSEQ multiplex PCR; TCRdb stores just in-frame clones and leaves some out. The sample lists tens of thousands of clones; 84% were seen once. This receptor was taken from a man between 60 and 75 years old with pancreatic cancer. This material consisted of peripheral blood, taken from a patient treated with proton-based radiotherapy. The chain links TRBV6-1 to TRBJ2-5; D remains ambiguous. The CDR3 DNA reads TGTGCCAGCAGTGTATTCCCCCCGTCGGAGACCCAGTACTTC. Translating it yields CASSVFPPSETQYF.